This TCR beta chain was obtained from a study of shared clonotypes between healthy human individuals. Whole-study results and caveats: Only a few donors were included, so the genetic and exposure-history diversity represented was limited.

Every subset had its genomic DNA shared out evenly among several immunoSEQ plates. The assay was immunoSEQ multiplex PCR, and TCRdb's table has in-frame clones only and misses some. Among 950,000 to 1,100,000 clones, about 76% were seen once, and the ten largest hold 1.4% to 1.5%. Germline CDR1 and CDR2: SGHVS and FQNEAQ. There are 13 residues in the CDR3. Remarks on this clone: Antigen unknown. The junction departs from the called germline gene at one end, perhaps through a read error.

Study donors comprised healthy, HIV-negative adults devoid of recent acute infection or vaccination. The TCR was taken from a man aged 18 to 30 in good health. The specimen sequenced was memory CD4+ T cells sorted from blood. Subset meaning: CD45RA-negative fraction. The chain links TRBV7-8 to TRBJ2-5; D might be TRBD1 (6 bases). This chain's CDR3 is CASSRGQQGTQYF. Here the CDR3 DNA reads TGTGCCAGCAGCCGCGGACAGCAAGGGACCCAGTACTTC.